The present entry profiles one T cell receptor (beta chain) with its context. Data came from immunoSEQ multiplex PCR; TCRdb stores just in-frame clones and leaves some out. The sample holds a few thousand clones, about a quarter seen once. The sample's treatment: randomized to nivolumab then ipilimumab (arm A) or the reverse (arm B). The sample belongs to a study of sequential checkpoint blockade in melanoma. Turning to the study itself: TCRβ was sequenced from DNA of 91 pretreatment tumors.

Unmatched junction bases numbered 3, after V lost 5 bases and J lost 1 base. CDR1 SGHNT and CDR2 YENEEA come from the germline V gene. The CDR3 runs to 15 residues. This chain joins TRBV11-3 and TRBJ2-3; 10 bases fit TRBD2. This clonotype was obtained from a human donor with melanoma. Sequences were derived from tumor tissue (inferred from file names), sampled from a patient given nivolumab and ipilimumab in sequence. CDR3 sequence: CASSMLAGGTDTQYF. For the CDR3, the DNA is TGTGCCAGCAGCATGCTAGCGGGGGGCACAGATACGCAGTATTTT.